This section outlines one TCR beta chain sequence together with its context. The antigen remains undetermined. This sample was included in a study of T-cell reconstitution after alpha-beta-depleted transplantation in children. This CDR3 contains 16 residues. Germline CDR1 reads LNHNV; CDR2 reads YYDKDF (reference sequence). The junction had 7 bases not matched to a gene; V was cut back by 1 base and J by 6 bases. Preparation of the TCRbeta library used unique molecular identifiers. TCRdb independently ran MiXCR on the PCR reads; one entry per CDR3 protein. Among roughly 400,000 distinct CDR3 sequences listed, about 45% were seen once. Study conclusions and caveats: Alpha-beta T cells present about two months after transplant were reported to originate from several hundred expanded graft clones. Some patients' high day-60 TCRbeta diversity was traced to surviving recipient T cells and thymic progenitors. Counts and diversity of T cells one year after transplant came mostly from newly produced T cells.

The chain employs TRBV15 and TRBJ2-1, with 9 bases identical to TRBD1. The clonotype was recovered from a girl aged 2 to 10 with aplastic anemia, due to receive a stem cell transplant. The starting material was PBMCs, obtained before TCRalphabeta/CD19-depleted stem cell transplant. For the CDR3, the DNA is TGTGCCACCAGCAGAGCCCTCCGGGACAGGGCCAATGAGCAGTTCTTC. Residues: CATSRALRDRANEQFF.